These T cell receptor beta chains were read from a single sample in a study of shared clonotypes between healthy human individuals. Using immunoSEQ multiplex PCR, the repertoire was profiled, and TCRdb retains in-frame clones only, with some absent. The data contain 300,000 or so clones, around 72% of them singletons. The sequenced sample consisted of memory CD4+ T cells sorted from blood. These receptors originate from a man in his thirties or forties in good health. The CDR3 runs from the conserved cysteine through the conserved F or W. A D gene is named only where the DNA matches it firmly. Part of the rows lack a size; the others show once, few, many or a class for expanded clones.

>TRBD1|TRBJ1-4|.|TRBV13
CASSTQGAGGGEKLFF
TGTGCCAGCAGCACACAGGGGGCTGGAGGTGGTGAAAAACTGTTTTTT
>TRBD1|TRBJ1-6|many|TRBV5-6
CASSFGTGNSPLHF
TGTGCCAGCAGCTTTGGGACAGGGAATTCACCCCTCCACTTT
>.|TRBJ2-7|.|TRBV10-1
CASSESGKYEQYF
TGCGCCAGCAGTGAGTCTGGAAAATACGAGCAGTACTTC
>TRBD2|TRBJ2-5|.|TRBV7-8
CASSPAGTPSETQYF
TGTGCCAGCAGCCCAGCGGGAACCCCGAGTGAGACCCAGTACTTC
>TRBD2|TRBJ2-6|.|TRBV18
CASSPVGLAGAGANVLTF
TGTGCCAGCTCACCCGTGGGACTAGCGGGAGCTGGGGCCAACGTCCTGACTTTC
>.|TRBJ1-5|.|TRBV6-6
CASSYAREVNQPQHF
TGTGCCAGCAGTTACGCGCGGGAGGTCAATCAGCCCCAGCATTTT
>.|TRBJ2-3|once|TRBV10-3
CAISDVAGGTDTQYF
TGTGCCATCAGTGACGTGGCAGGGGGCACAGATACGCAGTATTTT
>.|TRBJ2-7|.|TRBV6-5
CASNTATSSYEQYF
TGTGCCAGCAATACAGCGACGAGCTCCTACGAGCAGTACTTC
>.|TRBJ2-3|.|TRBV13
CASSSRRGTDTQYF
TGTGCCAGCAGCTCCCGGAGAGGCACAGATACGCAGTATTTT
>.|TRBJ1-1|.|TRBV7-2
CASSLAGGPEAFF
TGTGCCAGCAGCTTAGCGGGGGGACCTGAAGCTTTCTTT
>.|TRBJ2-7|.|TRBV5-4
CASSLGQDYEQYF
TGTGCCAGCAGCTTGGGGCAGGACTACGAGCAGTACTTC
>TRBD1|TRBJ2-1|.|TRBV28
CASSFQGENEQFF
TGTGCCAGCAGTTTCCAGGGGGAGAATGAGCAGTTCTTC
>.|TRBJ2-6|.|TRBV7-8
CASSLASASGANVLTF
TGTGCCAGCAGCTTAGCTTCGGCCTCTGGGGCCAACGTCCTGACTTTC
>.|TRBJ1-1|.|TRBV2
CASQPGPGVAFF
TGTGCCAGCCAGCCGGGCCCGGGTGTAGCTTTCTTT
>TRBD1|TRBJ2-3|.|TRBV5-4
CASSLRQGAADTQYF
TGTGCCAGCAGCTTGAGACAGGGGGCGGCAGATACGCAGTATTTT
>TRBD2|TRBJ2-7|.|TRBV28
CASTQAGVLSYEQYF
TGTGCCAGCACCCAAGCGGGAGTTTTGTCCTACGAGCAGTACTTC
>.|TRBJ2-5|many|TRBV29-1
CSVKPRARDIGAQYF
TGCAGCGTTAAACCGCGGGCCCGCGATATCGGGGCCCAGTACTTC
>.|TRBJ2-1|.|TRBV7-2
CASSLTPGYNEQFF
TGTGCCAGCAGCTTAACGCCGGGTTACAATGAGCAGTTCTTC
>.|TRBJ2-7|.|TRBV27
CASRSDRTVPYEQYF
TGTGCCAGCAGGAGTGACAGGACGGTCCCCTACGAGCAGTACTTC
>TRBD1|TRBJ2-7|.|TRBV6-1
CASRTTGYYEQYF
TGTGCCAGCAGGACGACAGGGTACTACGAGCAGTACTTC
>.|TRBJ1-1|many|TRBV7-2
CASSFGRGTEAFF
TGTGCCAGCAGCTTTGGCAGGGGCACTGAAGCTTTCTTT
>.|TRBJ2-2|medium-sized|TRBV5-6
CASSVTLPGELFF
TGTGCCAGCAGTGTTACGTTACCCGGGGAGCTGTTTTTT
>.|TRBJ2-7|.|TRBV15
CATSRDRNEQYF
TGTGCCACCAGCAGAGATCGGAACGAGCAGTACTTC
>TRBD1|TRBJ2-7|.|TRBV7-9
CASSLGQGKIYEQYF
TGTGCCAGCAGCTTAGGACAGGGGAAGATCTACGAGCAGTACTTC
>TRBD2|TRBJ2-2|once|TRBV7-9
CASSPRTGGLNTGELFF
TGTGCCAGCAGCCCCCGGACTGGGGGACTAAACACCGGGGAGCTGTTTTTT
>TRBD1|TRBJ1-1|.|TRBV15
CATSRGGQGNTEAFF
TGTGCCACCAGCAGAGGAGGACAGGGGAACACTGAAGCTTTCTTT
>.|TRBJ2-1|.|TRBV9
CASSPGRDYNEQFF
TGTGCCAGCAGCCCGGGGCGGGACTACAATGAGCAGTTCTTC
>TRBD1|TRBJ2-5|.|TRBV2
CASSPPGQGLELPKETQYF
TGTGCCAGCAGTCCACCGGGACAGGGATTAGAATTACCAAAAGAGACCCAGTACTTC
>.|TRBJ2-7|once|TRBV5-1
CASSSQPGAYEQYF
TGCGCCAGCAGCTCCCAACCCGGGGCCTACGAGCAGTACTTC
>.|TRBJ2-7|.|TRBV7-9
CASSSGEQYF
TGTGCCAGCAGCTCGGGAGAGCAGTACTTC
>TRBD1|TRBJ2-2|.|TRBV18
CASSQDRGNTGELFF
TGTGCCAGCTCACAAGACAGGGGGAACACCGGGGAGCTGTTTTTT
>TRBD1|TRBJ1-4|few|TRBV4-1
CASSQEGTGDEKLFF
TGCGCCAGCAGCCAAGAAGGGACAGGGGATGAAAAACTGTTTTTT
>.|TRBJ1-3|.|TRBV7-9
CASSDLRRGGGNTIYF
TGTGCCAGCAGCGACCTCCGTCGGGGGGGTGGAAACACCATATATTTT
>.|TRBJ2-7|.|TRBV10-3
CAIRRTDYEQYF
TGTGCCATAAGAAGGACAGACTACGAGCAGTACTTC
>TRBD2|TRBJ2-2|.|TRBV11-2
CASSLDRLAGKELFF
TGTGCCAGCAGCTTAGATCGCCTAGCGGGAAAAGAGCTGTTTTTT
>.|TRBJ1-1|.|TRBV18
CASSPSQGGNTEAFF
TGTGCCAGCTCCCCCTCACAGGGAGGGAACACTGAAGCTTTCTTT
>TRBD2|TRBJ2-3|.|TRBV7-9
CASSLGAWLAEHTDTQYF
TGTGCCAGCAGCTTAGGAGCATGGCTAGCGGAACACACAGATACGCAGTATTTT
>.|TRBJ1-1|.|TRBV18
CASSPGNTEAFF
TGTGCCAGCTCACCAGGCAACACTGAAGCTTTCTTT
>TRBD2|TRBJ2-3|.|TRBV11-1
CASSTGLAVSTDTQYF
TGTGCCAGCAGCACCGGACTAGCGGTTTCCACAGATACGCAGTATTTT
>TRBD2|TRBJ2-1|.|TRBV5-5
CASSFAGGGNEQFF
TGTGCCAGCAGCTTCGCGGGAGGCGGGAATGAGCAGTTCTTC
>.|TRBJ2-3|.|TRBV29-1
CSVDSGGTDTQYF
TGCAGCGTTGATTCTGGGGGCACAGATACGCAGTATTTT
>.|TRBJ2-1|.|TRBV7-8
CASTQARTEQFF
TGTGCCAGCACCCAGGCCCGGACTGAGCAGTTCTTC
>.|TRBJ1-2|.|TRBV18
CASSPLRDRTGYTF
TGTGCCAGCTCACCCTTGCGGGATCGAACGGGCTACACCTTC